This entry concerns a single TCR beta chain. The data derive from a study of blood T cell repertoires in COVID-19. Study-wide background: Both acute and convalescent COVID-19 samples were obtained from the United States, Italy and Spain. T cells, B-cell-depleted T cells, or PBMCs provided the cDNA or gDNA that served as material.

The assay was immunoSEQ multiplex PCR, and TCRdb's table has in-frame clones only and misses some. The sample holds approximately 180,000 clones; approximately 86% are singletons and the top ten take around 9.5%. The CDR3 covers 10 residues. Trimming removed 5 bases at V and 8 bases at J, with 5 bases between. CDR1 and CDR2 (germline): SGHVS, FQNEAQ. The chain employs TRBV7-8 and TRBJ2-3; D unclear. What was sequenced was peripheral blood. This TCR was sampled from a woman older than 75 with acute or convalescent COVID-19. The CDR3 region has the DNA TGTGCCAGCAGCCTCTCTACGCAGTATTTT. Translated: CASSLSTQYF.